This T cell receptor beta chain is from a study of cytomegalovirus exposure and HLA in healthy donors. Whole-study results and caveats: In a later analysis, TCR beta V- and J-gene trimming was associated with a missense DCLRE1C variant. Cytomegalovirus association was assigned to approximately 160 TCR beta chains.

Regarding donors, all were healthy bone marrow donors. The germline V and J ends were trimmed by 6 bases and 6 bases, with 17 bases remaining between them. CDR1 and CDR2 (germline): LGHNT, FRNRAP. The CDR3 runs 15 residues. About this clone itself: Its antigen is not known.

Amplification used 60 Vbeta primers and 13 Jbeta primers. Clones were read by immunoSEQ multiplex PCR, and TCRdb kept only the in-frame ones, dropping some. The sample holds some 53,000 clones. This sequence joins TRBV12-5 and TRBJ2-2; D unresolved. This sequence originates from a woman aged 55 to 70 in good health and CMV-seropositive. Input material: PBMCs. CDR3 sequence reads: CASGFESHSSGELFF. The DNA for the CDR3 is TGTGCTAGTGGCTTCGAGTCTCATAGCTCCGGGGAGCTGTTTTTT.